This T cell receptor (beta chain) was recovered during a study of graft-versus-host responses after intestinal transplantation. V gave up 2 bases and J gave up 2 bases; unmatched junction bases: 4. Germline V CDR1 and CDR2: SGHRS, YFSETQ. The CDR3 loop spans 15 amino acids. Comment on this clone: Its matching antigen is unknown.

Using immunoSEQ multiplex PCR, the repertoire was profiled, and TCRdb retains in-frame clones only, with some absent. The data hold about 120,000 clones, with around 93% observed a single time. The TCR originated in a human donor who received an intestinal transplant. The sequencing used unstimulated CD4+ T cells sorted from spleen or lymph node cells, collected before intestinal transplant. The chain uses TRBV5-1 and TRBJ2-1; TRBD2 aligns across 7 bases. The CDR3 DNA reads as TGCGCCAGCAGCTTTGGGGGGGGAGCCTACAATGAGCAGTTCTTC. Its translation is CASSFGGGAYNEQFF.